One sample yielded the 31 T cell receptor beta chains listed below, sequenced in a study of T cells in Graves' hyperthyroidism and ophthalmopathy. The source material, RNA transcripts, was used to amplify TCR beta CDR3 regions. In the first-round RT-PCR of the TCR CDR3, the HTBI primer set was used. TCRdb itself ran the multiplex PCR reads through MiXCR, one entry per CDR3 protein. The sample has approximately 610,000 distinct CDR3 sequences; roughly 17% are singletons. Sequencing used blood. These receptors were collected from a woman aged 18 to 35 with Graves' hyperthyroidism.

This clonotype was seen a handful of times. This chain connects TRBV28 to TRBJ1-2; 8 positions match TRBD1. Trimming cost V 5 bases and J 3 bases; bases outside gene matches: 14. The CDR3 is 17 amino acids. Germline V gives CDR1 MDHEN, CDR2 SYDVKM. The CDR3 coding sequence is TGTGCCAGCAGTACCCTAGGACAGGGAAAAGTATACTATGGCTACACCTTC. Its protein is CASSTLGQGKVYYGYTF.

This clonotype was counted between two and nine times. CDR3 loop: CASSYTWTNNEQFF. The CDR3 nucleotides read TGTGCCAGCAGTTACACCTGGACCAATAATGAGCAGTTCTTC. This rearrangement joins TRBV6-2 or TRBV6-3 to TRBJ2-1; unclear D gene. The CDR3 is 14 amino acids. CDR1 is MNHEY and CDR2 is SVGEGT in the germline V gene. V lost 2 bases to trimming and J lost 7 bases, with 12 bases between them.

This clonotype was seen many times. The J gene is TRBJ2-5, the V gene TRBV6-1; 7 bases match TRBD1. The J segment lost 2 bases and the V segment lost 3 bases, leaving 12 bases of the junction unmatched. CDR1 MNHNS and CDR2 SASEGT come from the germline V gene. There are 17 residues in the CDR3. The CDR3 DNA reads TGTGCCAGCAGTGACGCTCCCTACCGGGACAGACAAGAGACCCAGTACTTC. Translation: CASSDAPYRDRQETQYF.

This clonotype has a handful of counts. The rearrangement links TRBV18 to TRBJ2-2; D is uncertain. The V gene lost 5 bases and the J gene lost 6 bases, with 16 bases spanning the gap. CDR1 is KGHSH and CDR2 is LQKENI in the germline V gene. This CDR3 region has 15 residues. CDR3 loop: CASSKGSTRPGELFF. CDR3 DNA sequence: TGTGCCAGCTCAAAAGGAAGTACGAGGCCCGGGGAGCTGTTTTTT.

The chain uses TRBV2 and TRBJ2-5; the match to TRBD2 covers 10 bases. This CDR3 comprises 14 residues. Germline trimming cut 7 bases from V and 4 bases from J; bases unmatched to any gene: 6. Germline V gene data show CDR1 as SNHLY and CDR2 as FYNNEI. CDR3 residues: CASTNSGRLETQYF. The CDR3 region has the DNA TGTGCCAGCACCAATAGCGGGAGGCTAGAGACCCAGTACTTC.

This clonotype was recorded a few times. The CDR3 region has the DNA TGTGCCAGTAGTATAGATCGGGGACAGGCAAGCACAGATACGCAGTATTTT. As protein: CASSIDRGQASTDTQYF. The chain links TRBV19 to TRBJ2-3; 8 positions match TRBD1. The germline V gene has CDR1 LNHDA and CDR2 SQIVND (reference sequence). Trimming took 0 bases from V and 0 from J; bases not matched to a gene: 5. The CDR3 covers 17 residues.

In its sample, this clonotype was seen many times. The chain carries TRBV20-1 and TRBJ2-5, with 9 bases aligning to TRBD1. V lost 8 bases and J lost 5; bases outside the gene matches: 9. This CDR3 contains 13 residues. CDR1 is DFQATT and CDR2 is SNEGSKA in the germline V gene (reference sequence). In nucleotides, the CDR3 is TGCAGTAGCCGGGACAGGGATTTTGAGACCCAGTACTTC. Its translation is CSSRDRDFETQYF.

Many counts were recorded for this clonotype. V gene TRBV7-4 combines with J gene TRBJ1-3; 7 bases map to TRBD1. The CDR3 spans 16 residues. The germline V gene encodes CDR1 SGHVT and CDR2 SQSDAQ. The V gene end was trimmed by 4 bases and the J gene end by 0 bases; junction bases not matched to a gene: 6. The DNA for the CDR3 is TGTGCCAGCAGCTACAGGGGTAATAGCTCTGGAAACACCATATATTTT. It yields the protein CASSYRGNSSGNTIYF.

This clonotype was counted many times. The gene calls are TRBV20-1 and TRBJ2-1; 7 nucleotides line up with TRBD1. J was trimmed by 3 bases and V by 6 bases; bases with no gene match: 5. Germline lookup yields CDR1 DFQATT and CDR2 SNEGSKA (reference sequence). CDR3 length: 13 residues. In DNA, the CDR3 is TGCAGTGCATGGACAGGATACTACAATGAGCAGTTCTTC. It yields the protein CSAWTGYYNEQFF.

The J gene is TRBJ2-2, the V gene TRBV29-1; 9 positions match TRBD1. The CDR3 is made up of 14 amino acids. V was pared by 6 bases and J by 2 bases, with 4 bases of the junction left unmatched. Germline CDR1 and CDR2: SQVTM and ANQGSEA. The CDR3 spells CSVGTGPNTGELFF. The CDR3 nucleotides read TGCAGCGTGGGGACAGGGCCAAACACCGGGGAGCTGTTTTTT.

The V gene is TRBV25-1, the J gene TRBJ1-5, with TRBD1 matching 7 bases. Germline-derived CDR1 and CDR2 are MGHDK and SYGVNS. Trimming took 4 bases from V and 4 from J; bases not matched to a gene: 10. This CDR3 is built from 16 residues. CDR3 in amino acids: CASSATDRELNQPQHF. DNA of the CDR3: TGTGCCAGCAGTGCCACTGACAGGGAGTTAAATCAGCCCCAGCATTTT.

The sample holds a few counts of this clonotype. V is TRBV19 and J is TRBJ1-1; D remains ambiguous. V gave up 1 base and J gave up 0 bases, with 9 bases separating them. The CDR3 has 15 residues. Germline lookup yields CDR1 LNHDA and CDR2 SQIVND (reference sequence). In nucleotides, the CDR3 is TGTGCCAGTAGTATAGGTCGGCACATGAACACTGAAGCTTTCTTT. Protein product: CASSIGRHMNTEAFF.

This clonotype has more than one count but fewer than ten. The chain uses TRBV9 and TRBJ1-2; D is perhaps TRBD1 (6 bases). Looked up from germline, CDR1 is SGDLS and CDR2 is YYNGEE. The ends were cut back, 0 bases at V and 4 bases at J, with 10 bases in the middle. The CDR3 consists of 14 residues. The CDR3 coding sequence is TGTGCCAGCAGCGTAGGCACAGGGACCTATGGCTACACCTTC. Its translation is CASSVGTGTYGYTF.

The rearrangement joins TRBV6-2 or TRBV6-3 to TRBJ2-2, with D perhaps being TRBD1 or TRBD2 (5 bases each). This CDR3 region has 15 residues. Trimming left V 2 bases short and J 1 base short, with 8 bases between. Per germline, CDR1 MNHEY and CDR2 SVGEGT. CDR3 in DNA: TGTGCCAGCAGTTACGCTGGGGGGAACACCGGGGAGCTGTTTTTT. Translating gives CASSYAGGNTGELFF.

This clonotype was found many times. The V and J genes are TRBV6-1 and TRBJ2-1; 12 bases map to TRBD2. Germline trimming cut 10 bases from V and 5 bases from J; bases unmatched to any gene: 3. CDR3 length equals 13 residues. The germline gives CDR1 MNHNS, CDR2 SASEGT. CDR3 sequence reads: CATSGGAHNEQFF. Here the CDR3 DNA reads TGTGCCACTAGCGGGGGGGCCCACAATGAGCAGTTCTTC.

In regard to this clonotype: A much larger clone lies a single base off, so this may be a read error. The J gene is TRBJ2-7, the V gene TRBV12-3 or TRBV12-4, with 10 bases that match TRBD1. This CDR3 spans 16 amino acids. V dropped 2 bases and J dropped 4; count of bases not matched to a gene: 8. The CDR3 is CASSLRNVGQGYEQYF. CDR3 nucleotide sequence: TGTGCCAGCAGTTTAAGAAACGTGGGACAGGGGTACGAGCAGTACTTC.

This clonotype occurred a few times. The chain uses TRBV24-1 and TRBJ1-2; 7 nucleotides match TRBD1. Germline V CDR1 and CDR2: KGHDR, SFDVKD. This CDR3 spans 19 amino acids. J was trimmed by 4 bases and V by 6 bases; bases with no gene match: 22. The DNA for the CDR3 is TGTGCCACCAGTCCCTCTTACCGGGACAGCGCAAAGAAGGTCTATGGCTACACCTTC. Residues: CATSPSYRDSAKKVYGYTF.

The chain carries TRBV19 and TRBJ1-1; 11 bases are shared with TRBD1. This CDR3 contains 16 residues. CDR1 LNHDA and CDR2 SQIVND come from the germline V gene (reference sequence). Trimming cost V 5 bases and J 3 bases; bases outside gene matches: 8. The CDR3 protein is CASSGRTGGRHTEAFF. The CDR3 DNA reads TGTGCCAGTAGTGGACGGACAGGGGGCAGACACACTGAAGCTTTCTTT.

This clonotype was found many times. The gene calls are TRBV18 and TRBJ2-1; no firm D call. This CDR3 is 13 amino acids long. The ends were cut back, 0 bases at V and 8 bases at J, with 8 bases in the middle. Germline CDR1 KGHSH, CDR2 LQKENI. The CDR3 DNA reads TGTGCCAGCTCACCACCGAAGACCCATGAGCAGTTCTTC. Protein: CASSPPKTHEQFF.

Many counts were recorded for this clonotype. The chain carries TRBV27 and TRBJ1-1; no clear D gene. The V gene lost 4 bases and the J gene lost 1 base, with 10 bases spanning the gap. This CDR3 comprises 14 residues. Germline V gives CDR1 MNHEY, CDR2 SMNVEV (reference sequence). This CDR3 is CASSSHRQNTEAFF. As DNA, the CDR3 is TGTGCCAGCAGTTCCCACAGACAGAACACTGAAGCTTTCTTT.

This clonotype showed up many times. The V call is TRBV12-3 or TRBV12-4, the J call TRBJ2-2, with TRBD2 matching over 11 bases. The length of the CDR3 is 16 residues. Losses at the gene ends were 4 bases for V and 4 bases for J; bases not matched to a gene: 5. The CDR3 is CASSSAGTSGTGELFF. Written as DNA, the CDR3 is TGTGCCAGCAGTTCGGCCGGGACTAGCGGCACCGGGGAGCTGTTTTTT.

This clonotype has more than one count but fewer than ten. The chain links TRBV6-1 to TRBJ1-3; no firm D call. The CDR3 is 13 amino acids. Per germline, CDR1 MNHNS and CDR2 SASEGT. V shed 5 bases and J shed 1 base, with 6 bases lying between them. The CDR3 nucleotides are TGTGCCAGCAGTCCTCCATCTGGAAACACCATATATTTT. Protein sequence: CASSPPSGNTIYF.

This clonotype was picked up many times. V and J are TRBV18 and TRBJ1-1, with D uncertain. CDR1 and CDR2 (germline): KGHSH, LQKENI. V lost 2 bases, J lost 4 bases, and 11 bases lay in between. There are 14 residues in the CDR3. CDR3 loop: CASSPGPPRTEAFF. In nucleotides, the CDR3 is TGTGCCAGCTCACCAGGCCCTCCCCGCACTGAAGCTTTCTTT.

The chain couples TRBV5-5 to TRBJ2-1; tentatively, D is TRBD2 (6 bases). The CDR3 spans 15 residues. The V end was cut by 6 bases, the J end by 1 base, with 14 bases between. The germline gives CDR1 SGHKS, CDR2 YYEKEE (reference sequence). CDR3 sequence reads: CASTPVSGSYNEQFF. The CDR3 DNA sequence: TGTGCCAGCACCCCGGTTAGCGGATCCTACAATGAGCAGTTCTTC.

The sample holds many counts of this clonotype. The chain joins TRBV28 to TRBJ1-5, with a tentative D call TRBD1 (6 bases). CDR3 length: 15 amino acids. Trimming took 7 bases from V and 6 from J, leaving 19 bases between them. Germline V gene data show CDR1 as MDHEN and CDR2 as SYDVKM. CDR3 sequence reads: CASNKAQGLTQPQHF. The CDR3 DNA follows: TGTGCCAGCAATAAGGCTCAGGGGTTGACTCAGCCCCAGCATTTT.

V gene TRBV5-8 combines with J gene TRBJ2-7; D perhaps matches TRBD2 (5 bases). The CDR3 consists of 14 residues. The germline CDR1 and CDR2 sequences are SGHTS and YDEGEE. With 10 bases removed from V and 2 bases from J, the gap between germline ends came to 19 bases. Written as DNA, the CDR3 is TGTGCCTACGACGGGCGGGTTCCCCCCTACGAGCAGTACTTC. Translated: CAYDGRVPPYEQYF.

CDR3 bases: TGTGCCACCGGGATAAACTATGGCTACACCTTC. It is translated as CATGINYGYTF. This chain connects TRBV6-2 or TRBV6-3 to TRBJ1-2; unclear D gene. CDR1 is MNHEY and CDR2 is SVGEGT in the germline V gene. V gave up 10 bases and J gave up 2 bases, with 8 bases separating them. The CDR3 spans 11 residues.

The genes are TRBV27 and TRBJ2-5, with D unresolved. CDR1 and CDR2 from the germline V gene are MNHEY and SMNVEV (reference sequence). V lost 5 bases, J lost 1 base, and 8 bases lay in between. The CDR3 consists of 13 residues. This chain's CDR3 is CASSETFQETQYF. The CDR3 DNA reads TGTGCCAGCAGTGAAACTTTCCAAGAGACCCAGTACTTC.

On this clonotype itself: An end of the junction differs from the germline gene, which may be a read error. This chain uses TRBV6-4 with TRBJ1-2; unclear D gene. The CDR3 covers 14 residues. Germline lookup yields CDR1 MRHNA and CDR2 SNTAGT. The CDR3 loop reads CASSHSHNNYGYTF. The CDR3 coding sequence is TGTGCCAGCAGTCACTCTCACAATAACTACGGCTACACCTTC.

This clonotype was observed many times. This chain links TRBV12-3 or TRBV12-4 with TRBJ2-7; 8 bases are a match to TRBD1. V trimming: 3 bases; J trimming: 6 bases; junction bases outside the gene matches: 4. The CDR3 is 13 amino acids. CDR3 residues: CASSFHRGAEQYF. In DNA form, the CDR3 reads TGTGCCAGCAGTTTTCACAGGGGGGCCGAGCAGTACTTC.

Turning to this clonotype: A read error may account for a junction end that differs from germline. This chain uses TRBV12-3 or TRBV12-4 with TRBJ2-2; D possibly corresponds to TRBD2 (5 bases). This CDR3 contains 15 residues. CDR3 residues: CASSIRGSGTGEPFF. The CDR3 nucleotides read TGTGCCAGCAGTATACGGGGTTCGGGCACCGGGGAGCCGTTTTTT.